This T cell receptor (beta chain) was sequenced during a study of neurological immune-mediated disorders. Study conclusions and caveats: None of the CDR3 amino acid sequences in expanded clones turned up in more than one subject, which points to private repertoires in all groups.

This clonotype showed up many times. Its target is unknown. As for the cDNA, it was generated by 5'RACE with 10-nucleotide random UMIs. In every sequencing run, more than 180 million TCR-beta sequences were generated from 15-18 subjects. TCRdb analysed the 5' RACE reads with MiXCR anew, one entry per CDR3 protein. This sample has around 50,000 distinct CDR3 sequences, with roughly a quarter found just once. The CDR3 contains 14 residues. The V gene's germline CDR1 is DFQATT and CDR2 SNEGSKA (reference sequence). Trimming left V 3 bases short and J 0 bases short, with 9 bases between. This TCR came from a woman between 65 and 79 years old in good health. V and J are TRBV20-1 and TRBJ2-1, with D maybe TRBD1 (5 bases). Material: PBMCs. The CDR3 DNA reads TGCAGTGCTAGGCGACAGAGCTCCTACAATGAGCAGTTCTTC. Its translation: CSARRQSSYNEQFF.